One and the same sample provided the 15 T cell receptor beta chains below, sequenced in a study of T cells in Graves' hyperthyroidism and ophthalmopathy (dated by TCRdb to between 2019 and 2020). Library construction relied on multiplex PCR. Instrument on record: Illumina HiSeq 2000. The TCR beta CDR3 regions were amplified from the RNA transcripts. For the first round of RT-PCR on the TCR CDR3, the HTBI primer set was used together with the Qiagen OneStep RT-PCR kit. TCRdb ran its own pipeline on the public reads, namely fastp trimming at Q25 and MiXCR clone calling, and kept in-frame beta chains. All rows with the same CDR3 protein become a single entry with the most common DNA and genes. This sample gives approximately 520,000 distinct CDR3 sequences in total; around 22% of them show up just once. Roughly 10% of the sample lies in the top ten. Sample: blood. The receptor source for this set is a woman aged 30 to 39 with Graves' ophthalmopathy.

The genes are TRBV28 and TRBJ2-7, with TRBD2 as a possible D gene (6 bases). This CDR3 has 14 residues. V dropped 6 bases and J dropped 6 bases, with 18 bases sitting between them. Germline assignment: CDR1 MDHEN and CDR2 SYDVKM. CDR3 in DNA: TGTGCCAGCAGCCAGAGGGGCGGGGAGTCCGAGCAGTACTTC. Protein: CASSQRGGESEQYF.

V usage is TRBV12-3 or TRBV12-4 and J usage is TRBJ1-5; no clear D gene. V was shortened by 6 bases and J by 6 bases, with 15 bases between the two germline ends. CDR3 length equals 14 residues. The CDR3 coding sequence is TGTGCCAGCAGCCCCGCTCCGGGGTTTCAGCCCCAGCATTTT. Translation: CASSPAPGFQPQHF.

The rearrangement links TRBV30 to TRBJ2-7; D uncertain. V was clipped by 0 bases and J by 6 bases, with 12 bases between them. CDR1 and CDR2 from the germline V gene are GTSNPN and SVGIG (reference sequence). The CDR3 contains 13 residues. CDR3 sequence reads: CAWSVDPSGEQYF. CDR3 DNA sequence: TGTGCCTGGAGTGTAGACCCCTCGGGCGAGCAGTACTTC. Looking up the rest from reference TRBV30 and TRBJ2-7 gives the full variable domain: SQTIHQWPATLVQPVGSPLSLECTVEGTSNPNLYWYRQAAGRGLQLLFYSVGIGQISSEVPQNLSASRPQDRQFILSSKKLLLSDSGFYLCAWSVDPSGEQYFGPGTRLTVT.

This clonotype was observed at least ten times. This rearrangement joins TRBV12-3 or TRBV12-4 to TRBJ2-6; D remains ambiguous. The CDR3 length is 15 residues. The germline V and J ends were trimmed by 5 bases and 0 bases, with 8 bases remaining between them. CDR3 amino acids: CASSEPISGANVLTF. The CDR3 DNA follows: TGTGCCAGCAGTGAGCCAATCTCTGGGGCCAACGTCCTGACTTTC.

This clonotype has more than one count but fewer than ten. The V call is TRBV10-3, the J call TRBJ1-1; the D gene is possibly TRBD1 (5 bases). Germline V gives CDR1 ENHRY, CDR2 SYGVKD. This CDR3 region has 15 residues. V shed 10 bases and J shed 0 bases, with 18 bases lying between them. The CDR3 region has the DNA TGTGCCACCTTGCCAGCGGACATTCTGAACACTGAAGCTTTCTTT. Protein sequence: CATLPADILNTEAFF.

This clonotype was counted many times. The chain couples TRBV3-1 to TRBJ2-5; D unresolved. This CDR3 is built from 16 residues. Germline-derived CDR1 and CDR2 are LGHDT and YNNKEL (reference sequence). Trimming took 2 bases from V and 0 from J, leaving 13 bases between them. CDR3 sequence reads: CASSQRFSRHQETQYF. CDR3 nucleotides: TGTGCCAGCAGCCAAAGGTTCAGCCGTCACCAAGAGACCCAGTACTTC.

On this clonotype: This may be a read error: a much more frequent sequence differs by one nucleotide. The CDR3 sequence is CASSPSNSQPQHF. As DNA, the CDR3 is TGTGCCAGCAGCCCGAGTAACAGTCAGCCCCAGCATTTT. The V gene is TRBV11-1, the J gene TRBJ1-5; D is unresolved. Trimming pared 5 bases from V and 6 bases from J, leaving 11 bases between. Germline V gene sequence: CDR1 SGHAT, CDR2 FQDESV (reference sequence). The CDR3 is 13 amino acids.

Ten or more counts support this clonotype. This chain connects TRBV9 to TRBJ2-7; no clear D gene. CDR1 is SGDLS, CDR2 YYNGEE, per germline. V lost 0 bases, J lost 4 bases, and 14 bases lay in between. The CDR3 loop spans 15 amino acids. The CDR3 loop reads CASSVAPVEAYEQYF. The CDR3 DNA sequence: TGTGCCAGCAGCGTAGCCCCAGTTGAGGCATACGAGCAGTACTTC.

This clonotype appeared many times. The chain links TRBV24-1 to TRBJ2-1; D gene ambiguous. The germline V gene has CDR1 KGHDR and CDR2 SFDVKD. The V gene lost 3 bases and the J gene lost 9 bases, with 17 bases spanning the gap. The CDR3 has 15 residues. The CDR3 loop reads CATSDTARRQGEQFF. The CDR3 bases are TGTGCCACCAGTGATACCGCCCGGCGGCAAGGTGAGCAGTTCTTC.

This clonotype was detected many times. This rearrangement joins TRBV7-8 to TRBJ2-5, with D maybe TRBD2 (6 bases). The V gene lost 2 bases and the J gene lost 7 bases, with 11 bases spanning the gap. The CDR3 runs to 13 residues. From germline, CDR1 is SGHVS and CDR2 FQNEAQ. The CDR3: CASSLLGGRTQYF. CDR3 sequence (DNA): TGTGCCAGCAGCTTACTTGGAGGGCGGACCCAGTACTTC.

The CDR3, as DNA: TGTGCCATCAAACCGGGACAGGGAATTCAAGAGACCCAGTACTTC. It specifies CAIKPGQGIQETQYF. The chain carries TRBV10-3 and TRBJ2-5, with 9 bases identical to TRBD1. The CDR3 spans 15 residues. V lost 7 bases, J lost 2 bases, and 8 bases stayed unmatched. Looked up from germline, CDR1 is ENHRY and CDR2 is SYGVKD.

This clonotype came up many times. V is TRBV3-1 and J is TRBJ1-5; 10 positions agree with TRBD1. CDR3 length equals 13 residues. V shed 11 bases, J shed 4 bases, and the junction held 5 bases outside the gene matches. CDR1 and CDR2 (germline): LGHDT, YNNKEL (reference sequence). CDR3 region: CAVGTGANQPQHF. The CDR3 DNA reads TGTGCCGTGGGGACAGGGGCGAATCAGCCCCAGCATTTT.

This clonotype appeared many times. The V call is TRBV5-1, the J call TRBJ2-2; weak D call: TRBD1 (6 bases). V lost 2 bases and J lost 7, with 9 bases in between. CDR1 is SGHRS and CDR2 is YFSETQ in the germline V gene. The CDR3 has 13 residues. In DNA form, the CDR3 reads TGCGCCAGCAGCTTACAGGGCTACGGGGAGCTGTTTTTT. It specifies CASSLQGYGELFF.

The sample holds many counts of this clonotype. The rearrangement links TRBV6-4 to TRBJ2-2; possibly TRBD1 or TRBD2 for D (5 bases each). Germline CDR1 and CDR2: MRHNA and SNTAGT. This CDR3 has 21 amino acids. The V gene lost 5 bases and the J gene lost 0 bases, with 28 bases spanning the gap. In DNA, the CDR3 is TGTGCCAGCAGTCTCGTCCCTCCGGGGCCAAAATCCAACACGAACACCGGGGAGCTGTTTTTT. Translation: CASSLVPPGPKSNTNTGELFF.

This clonotype was counted only a few times. V gene TRBV7-9 combines with J gene TRBJ1-6, with D tentatively TRBD1 (6 bases). The germline V gene has CDR1 SEHNR and CDR2 FQNEAQ (reference sequence). V lost 5 bases, J lost 5 bases, and 16 bases lay in between. The CDR3 loop spans 16 amino acids. The CDR3 nucleotides are TGTGCCAGCAGCCCGGGGGGCCGGAGGGATAATTCACCCCTCCACTTT. This gives the protein CASSPGGRRDNSPLHF.